These 25 T cell receptor beta chains came from one sample sequenced in a study of blood T cell repertoires in COVID-19. Method: immunoSEQ multiplex PCR; TCRdb's copy keeps in-frame clones and lacks some. The sample contains approximately 220,000 clones, around nine tenths of which appear only once. Sequenced: PBMCs or T cells enriched from blood (not recorded which). Every receptor here comes from a woman aged 25 to 39 with acute COVID-19.

J is TRBJ1-2 and V is TRBV27, with a tentative D call TRBD1 (5 bases). Germline CDR1 reads MNHEY; CDR2 reads SMNVEV (reference sequence). This CDR3 spans 13 amino acids. Trimming left V 3 bases short and J 4 bases short, with 9 bases between. The CDR3 sequence is CASSFQGFYGYTF. The CDR3 DNA is TGTGCCAGCAGTTTCCAGGGTTTCTATGGCTACACCTTC.

This CDR3 is CASSQEQGEGNQPQHF. CDR3 DNA: TGCGCCAGCAGCCAAGAACAGGGGGAAGGCAATCAGCCCCAGCATTTT. The rearrangement links TRBV4-1 to TRBJ1-5; TRBD1 agrees at 8 bases. CDR3 length: 16 residues. Germline V gene data show CDR1 as MGHRA and CDR2 as YSYEKL. Trimming at V came to 0 bases and at J to 2 bases, leaving 3 bases not matched to a gene.

The rearrangement uses TRBV27 and TRBJ1-1, with D perhaps TRBD1 (6 bases). CDR1 is MNHEY and CDR2 is SMNVEV in the germline V gene (reference sequence). Between the trimmed V and J ends, which lost 0 bases and 3 bases, there was a span of 11 bases. This CDR3 comprises 15 residues. CDR3 in DNA: TGTGCCAGCAGTTTATCCCTCAGGGGTGACACTGAAGCTTTCTTT. This translates into CASSLSLRGDTEAFF.

The V call is TRBV19, the J call TRBJ1-1; possible D gene TRBD1, 5 bases. V lost 5 bases and J 1 base, leaving 14 bases between the germline ends. The CDR3 is 15 amino acids. Germline V CDR1 and CDR2: LNHDA, SQIVND (reference sequence). The CDR3 is CASSGPGLPNTEAFF. CDR3 sequence (DNA): TGTGCCAGTAGTGGCCCGGGACTCCCGAACACTGAAGCTTTCTTT.

This chain connects TRBV15 to TRBJ2-1; TRBD1 is a possible D gene (6 bases). In germline, CDR1 is LNHNV, CDR2 YYDKDF (reference sequence). This CDR3 has 16 amino acids. The V gene lost 0 bases and the J gene lost 6 bases, with 15 bases spanning the gap. The CDR3 region is CATSRDKGTIFNEQFF. CDR3 sequence (DNA): TGTGCCACCAGCAGAGATAAGGGGACAATCTTCAATGAGCAGTTCTTC.

This chain joins TRBV9 and TRBJ1-4, with D tentatively TRBD1 (5 bases). CDR1 is SGDLS and CDR2 is YYNGEE in the germline V gene. Deletions cut 0 bases from V and 7 bases from J, with 10 bases between. The CDR3 has 14 amino acids. The CDR3 sequence: CASSVDQGFEKLFF. The DNA for the CDR3 is TGTGCCAGCAGCGTAGACCAGGGTTTTGAAAAACTGTTTTTT.

The CDR3 region has the DNA TGCGCCAGCAGTGCACTTGCGGGGCTCTACAATGAGCAGTTCTTC. Encoded protein: CASSALAGLYNEQFF. The V gene is TRBV10-2, the J gene TRBJ2-1; D is perhaps TRBD2 (6 bases). Trimming left V 4 bases short and J 3 bases short, with 13 bases between. Per germline, CDR1 WSHSY and CDR2 SAAADI. This CDR3 region has 15 residues.

V and J are TRBV4-1 and TRBJ1-5, with 10 nucleotides matching TRBD1. Unmatched junction bases numbered 4, after V lost 0 bases and J lost 5 bases. Germline V gives CDR1 MGHRA, CDR2 YSYEKL. The CDR3 is 16 residues long. The CDR3 spells CASSQDEGQGYQPQHF. The CDR3 DNA sequence: TGCGCCAGCAGCCAAGATGAGGGACAGGGGTATCAGCCCCAGCATTTT.

J is TRBJ1-6 and V is TRBV28; D remains ambiguous. Germline assignment: CDR1 MDHEN and CDR2 SYDVKM. This CDR3 is built from 11 residues. Here the CDR3 DNA reads TGTGCGACGGAGAATAATTCACCCCTCCACTTT. It specifies CATENNSPLHF.

The rearrangement joins TRBV7-9 to TRBJ1-1; 9 bases agree with TRBD1. The CDR3 runs 16 residues. V was pared by 2 bases and J by 4 bases, with 8 bases of the junction left unmatched. CDR1 and CDR2 (germline): SEHNR, FQNEAQ (reference sequence). DNA of the CDR3: TGTGCCAGCAGCTTAAGAGGCGGGACAGGGACCACTGAAGCTTTCTTT. Translated, it gives CASSLRGGTGTTEAFF.

This chain joins TRBV5-1 and TRBJ1-2, with TRBD1 matching 8 bases. The V and J ends lost 6 bases and 8 bases, in that order; junction bases with no gene match: 6. Germline CDR1 SGHRS, CDR2 YFSETQ. The CDR3 has 12 amino acids. The CDR3 DNA is TGCGCCAGCACCCAGGGGGCGGAGGGCTACACCTTC. Translated, it gives CASTQGAEGYTF.

The chain recombines TRBV6-5 with TRBJ1-4; 7 bases align to TRBD1. The ends lost 6 bases at V and 2 bases at J; junction bases unmatched: 3. The CDR3 is 14 residues long. Germline V gives CDR1 MNHEY, CDR2 SVGAGI. The CDR3, as DNA: TGTGCCAGCAGCACGACAGGGACTAATGAAAAACTGTTTTTT. Amino acid sequence: CASSTTGTNEKLFF.

The rearrangement links TRBV14 to TRBJ1-1; D unclear. The CDR3 length is 14 residues. Germline CDR1 reads SGHDN; CDR2 reads FVKESK. Trimming removed 5 bases at V and 8 bases at J, with 18 bases between. CDR3 DNA sequence: TGTGCCAGCAGCACCTCCTCCGGCCGACTGGAAGCTTTCTTT. Translating it yields CASSTSSGRLEAFF.

The chain carries TRBV30 and TRBJ2-1; D gene unclear. Germline CDR1 reads GTSNPN; CDR2 reads SVGIG (reference sequence). Between the trimmed V and J ends, which lost 4 bases and 0 bases, there was a span of 16 bases. The CDR3 runs to 16 residues. In DNA, the CDR3 is TGTGCCTGGATGGTGGGCCGAACGATCTCCTACAATGAGCAGTTCTTC. Residues: CAWMVGRTISYNEQFF.

This chain links TRBV2 with TRBJ1-5; possible D gene TRBD1, 6 bases. The V gene's germline CDR1 is SNHLY and CDR2 FYNNEI. CDR3 length equals 15 residues. Trimming took off 8 bases at V and 0 bases at J, with 14 bases between the two ends. The CDR3 sequence: CASRAGAYSNQPQHF. CDR3 nucleotides: TGTGCCAGCCGAGCGGGGGCGTATAGCAATCAGCCCCAGCATTTT.

This chain uses TRBV24-1 with TRBJ2-1; 8 bases agree with TRBD2. The CDR3 extends over 15 amino acids. After removal of 7 bases from V and 8 bases from J, the junction contained 12 bases not matched to a gene. CDR1 and CDR2 (germline): KGHDR, SFDVKD. The CDR3 nucleotides are TGTGCCACCAGCAAAGGCGTAGCGGGGTTGTATGAGCAGTTCTTC. Amino acid sequence: CATSKGVAGLYEQFF.

The V gene is TRBV14, the J gene TRBJ2-7, with a possible D match to TRBD2 (5 bases). Germline loops: CDR1 SGHDN, CDR2 FVKESK. Trimming pared 7 bases from V and 5 bases from J, leaving 15 bases between. The CDR3 covers 13 residues. The CDR3 DNA sequence: TGTGCCAGCACCGGGAACATTAGGAACGAGCAGTACTTC. It is translated as CASTGNIRNEQYF.

The chain uses TRBV6-4 and TRBJ2-3, with TRBD1 matching 7 bases. With 5 bases clipped from V and 3 bases from J, the junction kept 5 bases outside the gene matches. CDR1 and CDR2 from the germline V gene are MRHNA and SNTAGT. The CDR3 spans 14 residues. The chain's CDR3 is CASSRQGRTDTQYF. CDR3 nucleotides: TGTGCCAGCAGTCGACAGGGTAGGACAGATACGCAGTATTTT.

Written as DNA, the CDR3 is TGCGCCAGCACCGAATCCGAACAGGGTTATGAAAAACTGTTTTTT. This sequence encodes CASTESEQGYEKLFF. The gene calls are TRBV4-1 and TRBJ1-4; possibly TRBD1 for D (6 bases). Per germline, CDR1 MGHRA and CDR2 YSYEKL. The CDR3 extends over 15 amino acids. Deletions cut 7 bases from V and 6 bases from J, with 18 bases between.

J is TRBJ2-3 and V is TRBV24-1; a possible D gene is TRBD2 (6 bases). V shed 2 bases and J shed 2 bases, with 16 bases lying between them. Germline V gene sequence: CDR1 KGHDR, CDR2 SFDVKD. The CDR3 is 17 amino acids. CDR3 nucleotide sequence: TGTGCCACCAGTGATTCGGGGGAGCGCGCTACCACAGATACGCAGTATTTT. Its protein is CATSDSGERATTDTQYF.

The rearrangement joins TRBV7-9 to TRBJ2-7; 8 bases map to TRBD1. Germline-derived CDR1 and CDR2 are SEHNR and FQNEAQ (reference sequence). Trimming removed 5 bases from V and 6 bases from J; junction bases left unmatched: 9. The CDR3 is made up of 14 amino acids. The CDR3 protein is CASSRGQGSAEQYF. As DNA, the CDR3 is TGTGCCAGCAGCCGCGGACAGGGCTCGGCCGAGCAGTACTTC.

The gene calls are TRBV4-1 and TRBJ1-1, with TRBD1 matching over 7 bases. V lost 1 base to trimming and J lost 4 bases; unmatched junction nucleotides: 12. Germline-derived CDR1 and CDR2 are MGHRA and YSYEKL. This CDR3 region has 17 residues. CDR3 coding DNA: TGCGCCAGCAGCCAAGGCCGGCAGGGGGTAGGACCCACTGAAGCTTTCTTT. It codes for CASSQGRQGVGPTEAFF.

This clone came up a few times. This chain joins TRBV7-9 and TRBJ1-1; D is undetermined. V lost 3 bases and J 1 base, leaving 9 bases between the germline ends. This CDR3 is 14 amino acids long. The germline V gene encodes CDR1 SEHNR and CDR2 FQNEAQ (reference sequence). In nucleotides, the CDR3 is TGTGCCAGCAGCTTGAGCGTCCCGAACACTGAAGCTTTCTTT. Its translation: CASSLSVPNTEAFF.

The chain has TRBV19 and TRBJ1-4; 8 positions agree with TRBD1. After removal of 3 bases from V and 7 bases from J, the junction contained 4 bases not matched to a gene. CDR1 LNHDA and CDR2 SQIVND come from the germline V gene (reference sequence). This CDR3 region has 14 residues. The CDR3 DNA is TGTGCCAGTAGTATGAGAACAGGGGGTGAAAAACTGTTTTTT. Amino acid sequence: CASSMRTGGEKLFF. Combining the CDR3 with reference TRBV19 and TRBJ1-4 gives the whole variable domain DGGITQSPKYLFRKEGQNVTLSCEQNLNHDAMYWYRQDPGQGLRLIYYSQIVNDFQKGDIAEGYSVSREKKESFPLTVTSAQKNPTAFYLCASSMRTGGEKLFFGSGTQLSVL.

The chain joins TRBV4-3 to TRBJ1-2; no definite D call. Deletions cut 5 bases from V and 5 bases from J, with 15 bases between. From germline, CDR1 is LGHNA and CDR2 YSLEER. The CDR3 is made up of 14 amino acids. CDR3 nucleotide sequence: TGCGCCAGCAGCGACCTCGTGGGCTCATATGGCTACACCTTC. Encoded protein: CASSDLVGSYGYTF.